Sequencing of this T cell receptor (beta chain) was carried out in a study of cytomegalovirus exposure and HLA in healthy donors. About the research overall: Some 180 million T cells yielded 110 million or so unique TCR beta sequences in earlier analysis.

CDR1 is SEHNR, CDR2 FQNEAQ, per germline (reference sequence). The length of the CDR3 is 16 residues. After removal of 4 bases from V and 5 bases from J, the junction contained 13 bases not matched to a gene. This clone was counted once. Its antigen is unidentified. Points from the study as a whole: A link between a missense DCLRE1C variant and TCR beta V- and J-gene trimming emerged from a later analysis.

The PCR employed 60 Vbeta primers together with 13 Jbeta primers. Data came from immunoSEQ multiplex PCR; TCRdb stores just in-frame clones and leaves some out. The table shows about 200,000 clones, with around 80% occurring only once. The sequence was obtained from a woman in her late teens or twenties in good health and CMV-seronegative. The chain has TRBV7-9 and TRBJ1-1, with 7 bases matching TRBD1. The sample taken for sequencing was PBMCs. The CDR3 nucleotides read TGTGCCAGCAGCTCTAGGCGACAGGGAAAAGAAACTGAAGCTTTCTTT. Its translation: CASSSRRQGKETEAFF.